The 5 T cell receptor beta chains below all came from one sample that was sequenced in a study of T cells in severe cutaneous drug reactions. Libraries were made by iRepertoire multiplex PCR with TCR subtype-specific primers for bulk and single-cell sequencing. TCRdb reprocessed the multiplex PCR reads and stores each CDR3 protein as one record, lacking DNA. This sample's table reports about 6,600 distinct CDR3 sequences. The donors had carbamazepine-induced Stevens-Johnson syndrome or toxic epidermal necrolysis. Sequenced material: cells from a skin blister. The receptors derive from a human donor with toxic epidermal necrolysis, a severe cutaneous drug reaction.

This chain joins TRBV9 and TRBJ2-7; TCRdb calls TRBD1, which cannot be checked without DNA. The CDR3 runs 14 residues. CDR1 and CDR2 from the germline V gene are SGDLS and YYNGEE. The CDR3 protein is CASSGQGVGYEQYF.

The chain links TRBV6-5 to TRBJ2-7; TCRdb's assignment of TRBD2 cannot be checked, as there is no DNA. CDR3 size: 15 residues. Germline V gives CDR1 MNHEY, CDR2 SVGAGI. The CDR3 reads CASSYRAAGGYEQYF.

The J gene is TRBJ1-1, the V gene TRBV5-8; TCRdb picks TRBD1, but there is no DNA to check that call. Germline values: CDR1 SGHTS, CDR2 YDEGEE. The CDR3 contains 15 residues. The CDR3 region is CASSLEGTPNTEAFF.

The chain links TRBV4-1 to TRBJ1-2. Germline CDR1 and CDR2: MGHRA and YSYEKL. The CDR3 is made up of 15 amino acids. The CDR3 spells CASSQESTGNYGYTF.

The chain employs TRBV12-3 or TRBV12-4 and TRBJ2-7. There are 12 residues in the CDR3. The CDR3 loop reads CASSPASYEQYF.